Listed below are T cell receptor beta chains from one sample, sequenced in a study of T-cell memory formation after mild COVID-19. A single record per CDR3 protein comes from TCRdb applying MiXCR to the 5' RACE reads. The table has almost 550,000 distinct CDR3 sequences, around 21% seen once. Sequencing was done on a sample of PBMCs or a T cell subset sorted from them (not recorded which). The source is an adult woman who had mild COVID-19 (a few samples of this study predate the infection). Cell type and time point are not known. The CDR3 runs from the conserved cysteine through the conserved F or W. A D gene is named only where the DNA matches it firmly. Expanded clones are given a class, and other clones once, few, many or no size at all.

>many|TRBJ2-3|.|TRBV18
CASSGRQGLADTQYF
TGTGCCAGCTCAGGGCGCCAGGGTCTCGCAGATACGCAGTATTTT
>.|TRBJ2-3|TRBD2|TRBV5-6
CASSLLAGDTQYF
TGTGCCAGCAGCTTACTAGCGGGGGATACGCAGTATTTT
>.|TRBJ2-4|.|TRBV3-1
CASSSRTAMLAKNIQYF
TGTGCCAGCAGCTCCCGGACAGCAATGCTAGCCAAAAACATTCAGTACTTC
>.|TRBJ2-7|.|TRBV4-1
CASSLAGARSYEQYF
TGCGCCAGCAGCCTCGCCGGGGCGCGCTCCTACGAGCAGTACTTC
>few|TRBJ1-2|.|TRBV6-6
CASSYSQVGYGYTF
TGTGCCAGCAGTTACTCACAAGTCGGGTATGGCTACACCTTC
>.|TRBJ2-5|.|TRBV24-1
CATSDAGGVGETQYF
TGTGCCACCAGTGACGCTGGGGGTGTGGGGGAGACCCAGTACTTC
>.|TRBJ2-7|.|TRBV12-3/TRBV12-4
CASRRTPVYEQYF
TGTGCCAGCAGACGGACACCCGTCTACGAGCAGTACTTC
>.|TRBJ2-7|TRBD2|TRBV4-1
CASSHGRVTSGGAQYF
TGCGCCAGCAGCCACGGCCGGGTGACTAGCGGGGGGGCCCAGTACTTC
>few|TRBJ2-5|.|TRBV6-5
CASSYAGTGGKETQYF
TGTGCCAGCAGTTACGCCGGGACTGGGGGGAAAGAGACCCAGTACTTC
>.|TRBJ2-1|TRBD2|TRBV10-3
CAISDLVLAGMDEQFF
TGTGCCATCAGTGATTTAGTGCTAGCGGGTATGGATGAGCAGTTCTTC
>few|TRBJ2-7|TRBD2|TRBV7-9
CASSSQREVDEQYF
TGTGCCAGCAGCTCCCAGCGGGAGGTAGACGAGCAGTACTTC
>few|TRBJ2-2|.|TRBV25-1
CASYSRGRGGSGELFF
TGTGCCAGCTATTCTCGGGGCAGGGGAGGGTCCGGGGAGCTGTTTTTT
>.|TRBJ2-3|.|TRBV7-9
CASSLLLGGGGPDTQYF
TGTGCCAGCAGCCTCCTCCTTGGTGGTGGGGGGCCAGATACGCAGTATTTT
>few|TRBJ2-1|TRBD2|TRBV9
CASSVGQRDGGYNEQFF
TGTGCCAGCAGCGTAGGGCAGCGGGACGGCGGATACAATGAGCAGTTCTTC
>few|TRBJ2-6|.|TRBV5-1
CASSESLTPGANVLTF
TGCGCCAGCAGCGAAAGCTTAACCCCCGGGGCCAACGTCCTGACTTTC
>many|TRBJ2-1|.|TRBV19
CASSISASSYNEQFF
TGTGCCAGTAGTATTAGCGCGAGCTCCTACAATGAGCAGTTCTTC
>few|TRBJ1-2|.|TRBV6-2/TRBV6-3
CASSYPIYGYTF
TGTGCCAGCAGTTACCCGATCTATGGCTACACCTTC
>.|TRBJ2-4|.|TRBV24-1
CATSDLGSLRYF
TGTGCCACCAGTGATTTGGGCTCTCTCCGGTACTTC
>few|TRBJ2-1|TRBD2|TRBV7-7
CASSPTSVNEQFF
TGTGCTAGCAGCCCGACTAGCGTTAATGAGCAGTTCTTC
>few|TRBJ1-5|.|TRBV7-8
CASALREGTNQPQHF
TGTGCCAGCGCGTTAAGGGAGGGTACGAATCAGCCCCAGCATTTT
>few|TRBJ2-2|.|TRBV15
CATSSSPTGELFF
TGTGCCACCAGCAGTTCACCCACCGGGGAGCTGTTTTTT
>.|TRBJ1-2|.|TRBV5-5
CASSFGGSDSAYTF
TGTGCCAGCAGCTTTGGGGGGTCGGATAGTGCTTACACCTTC
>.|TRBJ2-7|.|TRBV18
CASSLNPALGRESYEQYF
TGTGCCAGCTCACTTAACCCCGCCTTAGGAAGGGAGTCCTACGAGCAGTACTTC
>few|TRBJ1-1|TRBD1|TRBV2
CASNLGTGIEAFF
TGTGCCAGCAACTTGGGGACAGGTATTGAAGCTTTCTTT